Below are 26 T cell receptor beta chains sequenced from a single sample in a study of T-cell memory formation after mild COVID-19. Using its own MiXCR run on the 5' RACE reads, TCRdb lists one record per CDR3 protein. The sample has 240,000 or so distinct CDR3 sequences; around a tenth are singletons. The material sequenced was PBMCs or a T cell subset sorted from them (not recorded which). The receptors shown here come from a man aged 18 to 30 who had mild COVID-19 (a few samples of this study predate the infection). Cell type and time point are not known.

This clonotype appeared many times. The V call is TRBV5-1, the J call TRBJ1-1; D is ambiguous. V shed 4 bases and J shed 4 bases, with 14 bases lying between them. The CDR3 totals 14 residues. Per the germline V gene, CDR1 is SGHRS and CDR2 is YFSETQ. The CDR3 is CASSPRVLGTEAFF. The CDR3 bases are TGCGCCAGCAGCCCGAGGGTCCTCGGCACTGAAGCTTTCTTT.

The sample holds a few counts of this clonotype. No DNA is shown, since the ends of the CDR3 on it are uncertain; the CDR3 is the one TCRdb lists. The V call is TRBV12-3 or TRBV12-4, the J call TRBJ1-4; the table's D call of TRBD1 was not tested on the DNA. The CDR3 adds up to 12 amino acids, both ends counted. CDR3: CASSFATGTRIF.

CDR3 sequence reads: CASSQQQLQETQYF. CDR3 coding DNA: TGTGCCAGCAGCCAACAACAGCTCCAAGAGACCCAGTACTTC. The chain uses TRBV4-2 and TRBJ2-5; D gene ambiguous. The germline CDR1 and CDR2 sequences are LGHNA and YNFKEQ. The V end was cut by 2 bases, the J end by 1 base, with 8 bases between. The length of the CDR3 is 14 residues.

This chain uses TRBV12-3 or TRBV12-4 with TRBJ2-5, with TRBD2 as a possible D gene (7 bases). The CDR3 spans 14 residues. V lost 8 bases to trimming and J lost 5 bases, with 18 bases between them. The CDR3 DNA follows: TGTGCCAGCGGTAGGGCGGGGAGGGGGGAGACCCAGTACTTC. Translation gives CASGRAGRGETQYF.

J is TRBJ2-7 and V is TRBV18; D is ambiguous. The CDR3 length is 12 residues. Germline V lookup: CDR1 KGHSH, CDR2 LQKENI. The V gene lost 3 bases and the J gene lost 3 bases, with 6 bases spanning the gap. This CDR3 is CASSPSNYEQYV. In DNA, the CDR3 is TGTGCCAGCTCACCCTCCAACTACGAGCAGTACGTC.

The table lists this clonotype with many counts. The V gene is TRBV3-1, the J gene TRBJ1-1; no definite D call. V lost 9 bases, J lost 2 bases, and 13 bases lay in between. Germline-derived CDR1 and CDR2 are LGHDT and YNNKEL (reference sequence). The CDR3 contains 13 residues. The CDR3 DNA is TGTGCCAGTTCGGGCTCACGAAACACTGAAGCTTTCTTT. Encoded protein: CASSGSRNTEAFF. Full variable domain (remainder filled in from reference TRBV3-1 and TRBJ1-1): DTAVSQTPKYLVTQMGNDKSIKCEQNLGHDTMYWYKQDSKKFLKIMFSYNNKELIINETVPNRFSPKSPDKAHLNLHINSLELGDSAVYFCASSGSRNTEAFFGQGTRLTVV.

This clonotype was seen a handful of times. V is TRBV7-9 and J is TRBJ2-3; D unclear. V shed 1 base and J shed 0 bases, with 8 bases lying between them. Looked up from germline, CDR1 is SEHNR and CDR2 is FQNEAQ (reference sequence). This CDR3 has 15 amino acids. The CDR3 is CASSLVQSSTDTQYF. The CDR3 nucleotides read TGTGCCAGCAGCTTAGTACAGTCTAGCACAGATACGCAGTATTTT. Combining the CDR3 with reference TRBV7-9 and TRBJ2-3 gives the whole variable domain DTGVSQNPRHKITKRGQNVTFRCDPISEHNRLYWYRQTLGQGPEFLTYFQNEAQLEKSRLLSDRFSAERPKGSFSTLEIQRTEQGDSAMYLCASSLVQSSTDTQYFGPGTRLTVL.

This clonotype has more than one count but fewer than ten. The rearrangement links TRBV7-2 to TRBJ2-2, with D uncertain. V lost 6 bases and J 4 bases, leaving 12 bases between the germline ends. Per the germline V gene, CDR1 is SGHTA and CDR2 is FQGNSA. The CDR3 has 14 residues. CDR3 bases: TGTGCCAGCAGGGCCCTGAGCGCCACCGGGGAGCTGTTTTTT. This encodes CASRALSATGELFF.

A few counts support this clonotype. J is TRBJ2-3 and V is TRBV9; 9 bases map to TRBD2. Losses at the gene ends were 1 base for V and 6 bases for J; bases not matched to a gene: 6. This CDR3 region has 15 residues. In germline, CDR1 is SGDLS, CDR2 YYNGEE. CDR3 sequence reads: CASSVLAGGIDTQYF. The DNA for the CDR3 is TGTGCCAGCAGCGTACTCGCGGGGGGGATCGATACGCAGTATTTT.

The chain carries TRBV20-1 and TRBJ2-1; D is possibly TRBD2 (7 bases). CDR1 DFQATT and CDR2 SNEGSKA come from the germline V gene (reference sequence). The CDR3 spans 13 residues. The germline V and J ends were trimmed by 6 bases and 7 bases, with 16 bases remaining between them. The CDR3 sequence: CSAGGGLINEQFF. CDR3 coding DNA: TGCAGTGCCGGCGGGGGCCTAATAAATGAGCAGTTCTTC.

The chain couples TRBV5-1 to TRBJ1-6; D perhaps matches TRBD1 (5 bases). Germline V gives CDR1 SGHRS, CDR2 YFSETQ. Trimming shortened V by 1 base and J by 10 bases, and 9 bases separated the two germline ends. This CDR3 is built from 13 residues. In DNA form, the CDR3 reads TGCGCCAGCAGCTTGCAAAGGGGCTCACCCCTCCACTTT. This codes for CASSLQRGSPLHF.

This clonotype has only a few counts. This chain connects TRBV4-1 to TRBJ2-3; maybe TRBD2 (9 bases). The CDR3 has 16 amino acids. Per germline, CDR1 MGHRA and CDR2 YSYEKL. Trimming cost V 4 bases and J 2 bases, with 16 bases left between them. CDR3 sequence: CASSPSGTGLTDTQYF. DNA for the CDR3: TGCGCCAGCAGCCCTAGCGGGACAGGCCTCACAGATACGCAGTATTTT.

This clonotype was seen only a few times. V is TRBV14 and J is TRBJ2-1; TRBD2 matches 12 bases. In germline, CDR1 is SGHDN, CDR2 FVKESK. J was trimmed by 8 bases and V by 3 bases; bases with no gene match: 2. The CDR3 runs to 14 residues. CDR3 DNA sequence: TGTGCCAGCAGCCACCTAGCGGGGGGGCATGAGCAGTTCTTC. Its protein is CASSHLAGGHEQFF.

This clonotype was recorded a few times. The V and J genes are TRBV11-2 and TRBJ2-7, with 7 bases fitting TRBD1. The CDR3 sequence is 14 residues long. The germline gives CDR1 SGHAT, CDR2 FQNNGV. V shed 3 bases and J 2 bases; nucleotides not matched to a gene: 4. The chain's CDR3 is CASSLTGSTYEQYV. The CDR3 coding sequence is TGTGCCAGCAGCTTGACAGGGTCAACCTACGAGCAGTACGTC.

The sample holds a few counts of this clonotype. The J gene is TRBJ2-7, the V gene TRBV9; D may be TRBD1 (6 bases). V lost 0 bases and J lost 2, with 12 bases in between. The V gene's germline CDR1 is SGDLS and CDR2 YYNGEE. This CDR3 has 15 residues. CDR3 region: CASSVGGGPTYEQYF. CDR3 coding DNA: TGTGCCAGCAGCGTAGGAGGGGGACCGACCTACGAGCAGTACTTC.

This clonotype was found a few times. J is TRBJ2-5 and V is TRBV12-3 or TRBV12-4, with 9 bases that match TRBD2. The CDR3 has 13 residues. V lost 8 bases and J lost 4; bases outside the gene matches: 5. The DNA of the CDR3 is TGTGCCAGCTGCGGGGGGGGGCCAGAGACCCAGTACTTC. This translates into CASCGGGPETQYF.

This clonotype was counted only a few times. CDR3 in DNA: TGTGCCAGCAGCCGCAGGGGAGGGGAGTACGAGCAGTACGTC. Amino acid sequence: CASSRRGGEYEQYV. The J gene is TRBJ2-7, the V gene TRBV7-2; D may be TRBD2 (7 bases). The CDR3 spans 14 residues. Germline loops: CDR1 SGHTA, CDR2 FQGNSA. V gave up 5 bases and J gave up 4 bases, with 15 bases separating them.

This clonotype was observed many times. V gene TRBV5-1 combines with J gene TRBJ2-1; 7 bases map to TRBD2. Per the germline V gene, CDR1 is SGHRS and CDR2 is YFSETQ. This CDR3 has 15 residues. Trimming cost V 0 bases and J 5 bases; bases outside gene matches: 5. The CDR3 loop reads CASSLANGGNNEQFF. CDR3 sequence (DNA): TGCGCCAGCAGCTTGGCTAACGGGGGGAACAATGAGCAGTTCTTC.

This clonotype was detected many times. The chain's CDR3 is CASSPSGLGGDTQYF. CDR3 coding DNA: TGTGCCAGCAGCCCGTCCGGACTGGGCGGGGATACGCAGTATTTT. V usage is TRBV5-4 and J usage is TRBJ2-3, with D perhaps TRBD2 (5 bases). Between the trimmed V and J ends, which lost 4 bases and 6 bases, there was a span of 18 bases. The CDR3 extends over 15 amino acids. Germline lookup yields CDR1 SGHNT and CDR2 YYREEE (reference sequence).

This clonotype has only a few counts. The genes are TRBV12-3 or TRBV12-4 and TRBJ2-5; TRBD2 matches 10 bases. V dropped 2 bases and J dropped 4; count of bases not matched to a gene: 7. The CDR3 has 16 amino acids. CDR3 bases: TGTGCCAGCAGTTTACTAGCGGGGGAGGTGGGAGAGACCCAGTACTTC. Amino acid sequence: CASSLLAGEVGETQYF.

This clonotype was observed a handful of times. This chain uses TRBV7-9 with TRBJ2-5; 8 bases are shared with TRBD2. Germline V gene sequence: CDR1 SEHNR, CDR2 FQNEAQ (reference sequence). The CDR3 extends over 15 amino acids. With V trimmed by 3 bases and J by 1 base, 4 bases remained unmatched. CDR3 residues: CASSLLAGFQETQYF. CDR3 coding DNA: TGTGCCAGCAGCTTGTTAGCGGGGTTCCAAGAGACCCAGTACTTC.

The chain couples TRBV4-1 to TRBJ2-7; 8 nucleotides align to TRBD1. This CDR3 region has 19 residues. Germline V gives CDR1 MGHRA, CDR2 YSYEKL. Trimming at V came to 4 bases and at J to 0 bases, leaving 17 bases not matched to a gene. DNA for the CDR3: TGCGCCAGCAGCCGAACGACAGGGGCCCGCCCTGAGGTCTCCTACGAGCAGTACTTC. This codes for CASSRTTGARPEVSYEQYF.

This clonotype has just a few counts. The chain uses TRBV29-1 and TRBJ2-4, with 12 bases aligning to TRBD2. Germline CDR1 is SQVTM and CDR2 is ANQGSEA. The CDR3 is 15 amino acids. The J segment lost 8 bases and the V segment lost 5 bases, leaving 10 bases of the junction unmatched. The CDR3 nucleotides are TGCAGCGTTACCGGACTAGCGGGGCCAGGGGACATTCAGTACTTC. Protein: CSVTGLAGPGDIQYF.

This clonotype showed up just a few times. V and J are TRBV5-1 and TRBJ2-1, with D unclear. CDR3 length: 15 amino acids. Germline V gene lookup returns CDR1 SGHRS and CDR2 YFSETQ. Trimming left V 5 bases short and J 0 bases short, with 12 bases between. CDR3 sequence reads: CASRRSIDSYNEQFF. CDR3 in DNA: TGCGCCAGCAGAAGATCGATTGACTCCTACAATGAGCAGTTCTTC.

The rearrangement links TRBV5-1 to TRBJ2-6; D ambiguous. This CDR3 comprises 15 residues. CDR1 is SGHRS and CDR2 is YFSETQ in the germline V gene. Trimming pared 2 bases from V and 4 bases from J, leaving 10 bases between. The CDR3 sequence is CASSFIRAGANVLTF. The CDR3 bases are TGCGCCAGCAGCTTTATCCGTGCCGGGGCCAACGTCCTGACTTTC.

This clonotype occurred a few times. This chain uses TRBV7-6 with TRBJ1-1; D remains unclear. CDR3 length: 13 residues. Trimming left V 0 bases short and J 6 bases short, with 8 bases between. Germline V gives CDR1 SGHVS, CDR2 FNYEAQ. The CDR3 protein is CASSLAEGSEAFF. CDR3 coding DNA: TGTGCCAGCAGCTTAGCGGAGGGCTCTGAAGCTTTCTTT.